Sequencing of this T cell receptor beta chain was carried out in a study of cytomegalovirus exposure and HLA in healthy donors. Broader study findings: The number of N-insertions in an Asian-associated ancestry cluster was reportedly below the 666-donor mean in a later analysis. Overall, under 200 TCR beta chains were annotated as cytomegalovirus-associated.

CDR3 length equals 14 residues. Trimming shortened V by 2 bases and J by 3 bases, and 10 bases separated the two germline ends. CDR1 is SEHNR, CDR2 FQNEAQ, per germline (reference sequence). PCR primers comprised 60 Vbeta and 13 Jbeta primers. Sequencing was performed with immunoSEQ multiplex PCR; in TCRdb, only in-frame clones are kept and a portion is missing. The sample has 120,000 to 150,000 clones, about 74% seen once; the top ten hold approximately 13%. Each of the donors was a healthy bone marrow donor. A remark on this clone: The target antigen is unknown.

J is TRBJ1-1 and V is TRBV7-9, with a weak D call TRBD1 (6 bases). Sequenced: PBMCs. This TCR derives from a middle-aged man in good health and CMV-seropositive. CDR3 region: CASSLSAGDTEAFF. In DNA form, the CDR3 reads TGTGCCAGCAGCTTATCGGCAGGGGACACTGAAGCTTTCTTT.